In this sample, the clone carrying this T cell receptor (beta chain) turned up a few times. This entry comes from a study of naive and memory T cell subsets. An oligonucleotide containing a UMI was ligated to the 3' end of TCR cDNA. The SP2 primer and nested alpha and beta constant region primers amplified ligated cDNA in four rounds. TCRdb used MiXCR to reprocess the UMI-ligation and nested PCR reads, holding one entry per CDR3 protein. The profile shows about 26,000 distinct CDR3 sequences, 5% to 5.5% of them singletons. Trimming at V came to 1 base and at J to 6 bases, leaving 5 bases not matched to a gene. The CDR3 length is 16 residues. Germline values: CDR1 SGHVT, CDR2 SQSDAQ.

The specimen sequenced was blood. The TCR comes from an adult in good health. The chain carries TRBV7-4 and TRBJ2-3; TRBD2 matches 12 bases. CDR3 in DNA: TGTGCCAGCAGCTTAGAGACTAGCGGGAGAATTGATACGCAGTATTTT. It is translated as CASSLETSGRIDTQYF.